The entry below describes one T cell receptor (beta chain). The data belong to a study of blood T cell repertoires in COVID-19. Study-wide context: In each case, the material was cDNA or gDNA derived from T cells, B-cell-depleted T cells, or PBMCs.

Authors' processing steps: Cell counts per sample came from amplifying reference gene primers. Using immunoSEQ multiplex PCR, the repertoire was profiled, and TCRdb retains in-frame clones only, with some absent. Clonal size and the V and J genes are those of that table, whereas D and trimming came from the DNA. The data contain around 100,000 clones, about 91% of them singletons. This CDR3 region has 14 residues. Germline assignment: CDR1 WSHSY and CDR2 SAAADI. J was trimmed by 9 bases and V by 6 bases; bases with no gene match: 11. Sequencing input: peripheral blood. The clonotype comes from a human donor in a cohort sampled during active COVID-19. V usage is TRBV10-2 and J usage is TRBJ2-7; 10 bases agree with TRBD1. CDR3 DNA: TGCGCCAGCAGCCCTCCGGGACAGGGGTCGGGGCAGTACTTC. Amino acid sequence: CASSPPGQGSGQYF.